Here is one TCR beta chain with its context. Its matching antigen is unknown. These data are taken from a study of regulatory T cells in long-lasting Graves disease. CDR1 GTSNPN and CDR2 SVGIG come from the germline V gene (reference sequence). The CDR3 has 15 residues. V lost 3 bases and J lost 2; bases outside the gene matches: 10. The time point here: newly diagnosed GD, antithyroid drugs for less than 3 months. Preparation of the TCR library used RNA extracted from PBMCs. Arm-PCR with iRepertoire HTBI primers amplified the CDR3 regions for these TCR beta libraries. TCRdb ran MiXCR on the multiplex PCR reads and lists one entry per CDR3 protein. The table includes some 410,000 distinct CDR3 sequences, about a sixth detected once. Study results and limitations: Preferential use of TRBV28, TRBJ1-2 and TRBJ2-5 was seen in persistent disease.

This same sample was also part of a study on T cells in Graves' hyperthyroidism and ophthalmopathy. That paper notes: When ophthalmopathy did not progress within 18 months, Graves' hyperthyroidism was considered stable.

The chain couples TRBV30 to TRBJ2-7, with TRBD2 matching 7 bases. This TCR was sampled from a woman in her twenties or thirties with Graves disease. This specimen was peripheral blood mononuclear cells (PBMCs), taken at new diagnosis, from a patient treated with antithyroid drugs. The CDR3 coding sequence is TGTGCCTGGAGGGACGTCCGCGGGAGAGCCTACGAGCAGTACTTC. Translated, it gives CAWRDVRGRAYEQYF.